Below are 19 T cell receptor beta chains sequenced from a single sample in a study of blood T cell repertoires in COVID-19 (dated by TCRdb to the early 2020s). Receptors were amplified or captured by the immunoSEQ multiplex PCR assay. Here the immuneACCESS table is served through TCRdb, limited to in-frame sequences with V and J called. Missing clones are a known gap in these copies; in checked studies unresolved V genes cover under half, and the rest lacks a known reason. This sample comprises 200,000 or so clones, approximately 91% of them detected only once. 6.2% of the sample rests with the top ten. Sequencing was carried out using peripheral blood. These TCRs come from a woman aged 40 to 55 who had recovered from COVID-19.

The gene calls are TRBV5-1 and TRBJ1-1; 9 bases fit TRBD1. The CDR3 covers 16 residues. Per the germline V gene, CDR1 is SGHRS and CDR2 is YFSETQ. V shed 4 bases, J shed 1 base, and the junction held 8 bases outside the gene matches. CDR3 in DNA: TGCGCCAGCAGCCCACAGGGACAGGGTGAGAACACTGAAGCTTTCTTT. Translating gives CASSPQGQGENTEAFF. The whole variable domain, remainder taken from reference TRBV5-1 and TRBJ1-1, is KAGVTQTPRYLIKTRGQQVTLSCSPISGHRSVSWYQQTPGQGLQFLFEYFSETQRNKGNFPGRFSGRQFSNSRSEMNVSTLELGDSALYLCASSPQGQGENTEAFFGQGTRLTVV.

The chain is built from TRBV6-2 or TRBV6-3 and TRBJ2-3; 7 bases line up with TRBD1. Germline trimming cut 0 bases from V and 2 bases from J; bases unmatched to any gene: 2. The CDR3 is made up of 15 amino acids. Germline values: CDR1 MNHEY, CDR2 SVGEGT. CDR3 protein: CASSYSTGFTDTQYF. The CDR3 bases are TGTGCCAGCAGTTACTCGACAGGGTTCACAGATACGCAGTATTTT.

V is TRBV29-1 and J is TRBJ2-1, with 7 positions matching TRBD1. The CDR3 runs 12 residues. The germline CDR1 and CDR2 sequences are SQVTM and ANQGSEA. V trimming: 8 bases; J trimming: 3 bases; junction bases outside the gene matches: 4. CDR3 loop: CSTGQDYNEQFF. For the CDR3, the DNA is TGCAGCACCGGACAGGACTACAATGAGCAGTTCTTC.

The chain combines TRBV13 with TRBJ2-1; 7 bases fit TRBD1. The V gene end was trimmed by 1 base and the J gene end by 9 bases; junction bases not matched to a gene: 12. The CDR3 is 16 residues long. The germline gives CDR1 PRHDT, CDR2 FYEKMQ (reference sequence). The CDR3 nucleotides read TGTGCCAGCAGCTTAGAAGACAGGGTGAGGCTGGGTGAGCAGTTCTTC. Translation: CASSLEDRVRLGEQFF. The whole variable domain, remainder taken from reference TRBV13 and TRBJ2-1, is AAGVIQSPRHLIKEKRETATLKCYPIPRHDTVYWYQQGPGQDPQFLISFYEKMQSDKGSIPDRFSAQQFSDYHSELNMSSLELGDSALYFCASSLEDRVRLGEQFFGPGTRLTVL.

The V gene is TRBV3-1 (or the pseudogene TRBV3-2), the J gene TRBJ1-1; TRBD1 matches 9 bases. The CDR3 length is 17 residues. After removal of 2 bases from V and 1 base from J, the junction contained 8 bases not matched to a gene. Germline CDR1 is LGHDT and CDR2 is YNNKEL (reference sequence). CDR3 sequence (DNA): TGTGCCAGCAGCCAATCGTCAGCGGACAGGGGGAACACTGAAGCTTTCTTT. Translating gives CASSQSSADRGNTEAFF.

This clone was seen once. The chain couples TRBV11-2 to TRBJ2-1; possibly TRBD1 for D (6 bases). V was pared by 2 bases and J by 5 bases, with 13 bases between. This CDR3 has 15 amino acids. Germline V lookup: CDR1 SGHAT, CDR2 FQNNGV. CDR3 nucleotides: TGTGCCAGCAGCTTAAACAGGGATACCGACAATGAGCAGTTCTTC. It yields the protein CASSLNRDTDNEQFF.

The V gene is TRBV11-3, the J gene TRBJ2-7, with a weak D call TRBD2 (5 bases). Trimming stripped 1 base from V and 7 bases from J, with 14 bases between. CDR3 length: 14 amino acids. The germline CDR1 and CDR2 sequences are SGHNT and YENEEA. The CDR3 sequence: CASSLGTGLEEQYF. In nucleotides, the CDR3 is TGTGCCAGCAGCTTAGGAACCGGACTTGAGGAGCAGTACTTC.

The V and J genes are TRBV6-1 and TRBJ2-2, with D perhaps TRBD1 (6 bases). The CDR3 is 16 amino acids. V lost 1 base and J 3 bases, leaving 12 bases between the germline ends. The germline V gene has CDR1 MNHNS and CDR2 SASEGT. In DNA, the CDR3 is TGTGCCAGCAGTGAAGTTCCAGGGGTCGACACCGGGGAGCTGTTTTTT. Amino acid sequence: CASSEVPGVDTGELFF.

The chain is built from TRBV2 and TRBJ2-1; 7 nucleotides match TRBD2. The CDR3 has 16 residues. Germline V gene data show CDR1 as SNHLY and CDR2 as FYNNEI. V lost 0 bases and J lost 6; bases outside the gene matches: 8. The DNA of the CDR3 is TGTGCCAGCAGTGAAGCGCCCAGCGGGATTAGCAATGAGCAGTTCTTC. It encodes CASSEAPSGISNEQFF.

The chain has TRBV4-1 and TRBJ2-3; the D gene is possibly TRBD2 (6 bases). The germline V gene encodes CDR1 MGHRA and CDR2 YSYEKL. V gave up 2 bases and J gave up 5 bases, with 14 bases separating them. The CDR3 has 15 amino acids. The CDR3 here is CASSQQGLGEDTQYF. CDR3 nucleotide sequence: TGCGCCAGCAGCCAACAGGGACTTGGGGAAGATACGCAGTATTTT.

The chain carries TRBV3-1 (or the pseudogene TRBV3-2) and TRBJ2-1; 9 bases map to TRBD1. Trimming took 6 bases from V and 2 from J; bases not matched to a gene: 5. The CDR3 is 15 amino acids. Germline V gives CDR1 LGHDT, CDR2 YNNKEL (reference sequence). DNA of the CDR3: TGTGCCAGCAGACCCGGGACAGGGCCCTACAATGAGCAGTTCTTC. Translation gives CASRPGTGPYNEQFF.

This chain connects TRBV11-3 to TRBJ2-5; 12 bases match TRBD2. Trimming at V came to 1 base and at J to 0 bases, leaving 3 bases not matched to a gene. There are 17 residues in the CDR3. Germline CDR1 is SGHNT and CDR2 is YENEEA. For the CDR3, the DNA is TGTGCCAGCAGCTTAGGGGGGACTAGCGGGTACCAAGAGACCCAGTACTTC. Translated: CASSLGGTSGYQETQYF.

The rearrangement links TRBV5-1 to TRBJ2-2; 9 bases match TRBD1. V dropped 2 bases and J dropped 7; count of bases not matched to a gene: 12. The germline V gene has CDR1 SGHRS and CDR2 YFSETQ. CDR3 length: 17 amino acids. DNA for the CDR3: TGCGCCAGCAGCTTAAACGGACAGGGGAGAGGTGACGGGGAGCTGTTTTTT. It translates to CASSLNGQGRGDGELFF.

This clone was seen only once. The chain has TRBV6-1 and TRBJ2-3; D gene uncertain. Germline-derived CDR1 and CDR2 are MNHNS and SASEGT. CDR3 length: 16 amino acids. V shed 2 bases and J shed 2 bases, with 14 bases lying between them. The CDR3 reads CASSEFMRRITDTQYF. CDR3 coding DNA: TGTGCCAGCAGTGAATTTATGCGGAGAATCACAGATACGCAGTATTTT.

The V and J genes are TRBV10-3 and TRBJ2-5, with a tentative D call TRBD1 (6 bases). CDR1 is ENHRY, CDR2 SYGVKD, per germline. The CDR3 length is 13 residues. The V gene lost 4 bases and the J gene lost 5 bases, with 11 bases spanning the gap. The CDR3 coding sequence is TGTGCCATCAGTGCACAGGGCGGGGAGACCCAGTACTTC. Translation: CAISAQGGETQYF.

V gene TRBV30 combines with J gene TRBJ2-7, with 10 bases aligning to TRBD2. Losses at the gene ends were 0 bases for V and 11 bases for J; bases not matched to a gene: 19. Germline values: CDR1 GTSNPN, CDR2 SVGIG (reference sequence). The CDR3 has 17 residues. The CDR3 nucleotides read TGTGCCTGGAGTGTAGGTATGTTTGGACTAGCGGTTTACGAAAAGTACTTC. It translates to CAWSVGMFGLAVYEKYF.

The CDR3 protein is CASSRGQPYEQYF. The CDR3 DNA is TGTGCCAGCAGCAGGGGACAGCCCTACGAGCAGTACTTC. The chain carries TRBV21-1 and TRBJ2-7; the table's D gene call, TRBD1, was not cross checked with the DNA. TRBV21-1 counts as a pseudogene. There are 13 residues in the CDR3.

This clone occurred once. The chain has TRBV19 and TRBJ1-1; 8 bases are shared with TRBD1. The CDR3 totals 13 residues. The ends lost 6 bases at V and 7 bases at J; junction bases unmatched: 7. Germline lookup yields CDR1 LNHDA and CDR2 SQIVND (reference sequence). The CDR3 spells CASSLTGGGEAFF. DNA of the CDR3: TGTGCCAGTAGCCTTACAGGGGGGGGTGAAGCTTTCTTT.

The V and J genes are TRBV25-1 and TRBJ2-6; no firm D call. CDR1 is MGHDK and CDR2 is SYGVNS in the germline V gene. V shed 5 bases and J shed 0 bases, with 8 bases lying between them. The CDR3 extends over 15 amino acids. In nucleotides, the CDR3 is TGTGCCAGCAGTACTTCAGGCTCTGGGGCCAACGTCCTGACTTTC. This translates into CASSTSGSGANVLTF. The entire variable domain, with the rest obtained from reference TRBV25-1 and TRBJ2-6, is as follows: EADIYQTPRYLVIGTGKKITLECSQTMGHDKMYWYQQDPGMELHLIHYSYGVNSTEKGDLSSESTVSRIRTEHFPLTLESARPSHTSQYLCASSTSGSGANVLTFGAGSRLTVL.